The clone carrying this T cell receptor beta chain was counted a single time. Participants living with HIV all received treatment in the United States. They ran version v3.0 of the immunoSEQ assay at survey level. Only in-frame clones appear in the TCRdb table, and some are missing; sequencing was by immunoSEQ multiplex PCR. The table lists approximately 26,000 clones, roughly nine tenths of them singletons, with around 4.2% in the top ten. These data come from a study of long-term antiretroviral therapy in people with HIV. This clonotype was sampled from a man younger than 35 with HIV. Sequenced material: unsorted PBMCs, taken 3.1 years after starting antiretroviral therapy.

Written as DNA, the CDR3 is TGTGCCAGCAGCTTAGGCGGGAGGTACTCCTACGAGCAGTACTTC. It yields the protein CASSLGGRYSYEQYF. The chain recombines TRBV7-8 with TRBJ2-7, with TRBD2 matching 8 bases. The CDR3 consists of 15 residues. Unmatched junction bases numbered 2, after V lost 1 base and J lost 0 bases. In germline, CDR1 is SGHVS, CDR2 FQNEAQ.